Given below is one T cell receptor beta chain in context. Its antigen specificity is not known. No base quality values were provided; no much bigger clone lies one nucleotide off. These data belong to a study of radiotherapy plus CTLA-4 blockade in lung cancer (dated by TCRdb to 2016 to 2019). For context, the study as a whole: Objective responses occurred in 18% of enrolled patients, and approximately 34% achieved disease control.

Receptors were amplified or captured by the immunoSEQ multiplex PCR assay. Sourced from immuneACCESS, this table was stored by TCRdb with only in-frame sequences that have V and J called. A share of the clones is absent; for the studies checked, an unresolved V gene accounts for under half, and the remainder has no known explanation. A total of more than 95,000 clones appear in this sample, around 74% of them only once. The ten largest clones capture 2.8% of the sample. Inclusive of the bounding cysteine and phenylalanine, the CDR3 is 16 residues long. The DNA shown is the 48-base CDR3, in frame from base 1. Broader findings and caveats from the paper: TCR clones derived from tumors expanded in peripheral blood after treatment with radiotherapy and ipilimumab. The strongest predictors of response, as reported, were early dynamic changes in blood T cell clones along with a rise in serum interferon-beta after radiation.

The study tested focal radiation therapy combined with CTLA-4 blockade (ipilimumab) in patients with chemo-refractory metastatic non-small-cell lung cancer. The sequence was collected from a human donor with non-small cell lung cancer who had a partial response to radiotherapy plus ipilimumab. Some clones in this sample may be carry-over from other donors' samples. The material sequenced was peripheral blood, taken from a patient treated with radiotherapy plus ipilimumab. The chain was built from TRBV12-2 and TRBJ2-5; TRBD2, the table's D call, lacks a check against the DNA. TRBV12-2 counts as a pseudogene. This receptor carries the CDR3 CASRSLAGAIQETQYF. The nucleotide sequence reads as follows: TGTGCAAGTCGCTCTCTAGCGGGAGCGATCCAAGAGACCCAGTACTTC.